Each of the 27 T cell receptor beta chains below was sequenced from the same sample in a study of T cell responses to AZD1222 COVID-19 vaccine. Data came from immunoSEQ multiplex PCR; TCRdb stores just in-frame clones and leaves some out. Counted here are roughly 140,000 clones, approximately 89% occurring once; the ten biggest clones make up around 5.5%. The sample was peripheral blood, taken on day 0 of AZD1222 vaccination. The receptors shown here come from an adult in good health.

This clone was counted a few times. The CDR3 protein is CAISEASGPEQFF. CDR3 sequence (DNA): TGTGCCATCAGTGAAGCTTCGGGCCCCGAGCAGTTCTTC. The rearrangement uses TRBV10-3 and TRBJ2-1; D unresolved. Deletions cut 3 bases from V and 10 bases from J, with 13 bases between. Germline V gives CDR1 ENHRY, CDR2 SYGVKD. The CDR3 has 13 amino acids.

The chain is built from TRBV7-2 and TRBJ2-1; no clear D gene. V was pared by 5 bases and J by 11 bases, with 13 bases between. Per germline, CDR1 SGHTA and CDR2 FQGNSA. The length of the CDR3 is 12 residues. The CDR3 is CASSPLEVQQFF. CDR3 bases: TGTGCCAGCAGCCCCCTCGAGGTTCAGCAGTTCTTC. The complete variable domain, with remaining parts taken from reference TRBV7-2 and TRBJ2-1, reads GAGVSQSPSNKVTEKGKDVELRCDPISGHTALYWYRQSLGQGLEFLIYFQGNSAPDKSGLPSDRFSAERTGGSVSTLTIQRTQQEDSAVYLCASSPLEVQQFFGPGTRLTVL.

The rearrangement links TRBV9 to TRBJ2-2; D is uncertain. V was pared by 0 bases and J by 4 bases, with 10 bases between. The CDR3 length is 15 residues. Germline CDR1 and CDR2: SGDLS and YYNGEE. The CDR3 sequence: CASSVASKPTGELFF. The DNA for the CDR3 is TGTGCCAGCAGCGTAGCATCAAAACCCACCGGGGAGCTGTTTTTT.

The CDR3 sequence: CASSFETSSAYTQYF. In nucleotides, the CDR3 is TGTGCCAGCAGTTTTGAGACTAGCTCAGCATATACGCAGTATTTT. V is TRBV28 and J is TRBJ2-3; 7 bases are shared with TRBD2. V lost 3 bases to trimming and J lost 7 bases; unmatched junction nucleotides: 10. There are 15 residues in the CDR3. CDR1 is MDHEN, CDR2 SYDVKM, per germline.

DNA of the CDR3: TGTGCCAGCAGCTTAGCAGGTGGCCCCCACGGCTACACCTTC. Amino acids: CASSLAGGPHGYTF. This sequence joins TRBV7-9 and TRBJ1-2; D is ambiguous. CDR3 length: 14 residues. Between the trimmed V and J ends, which lost 0 bases and 8 bases, there was a span of 13 bases. CDR1 and CDR2 from the germline V gene are SEHNR and FQNEAQ (reference sequence).

The count of this clone is one. This chain connects TRBV7-3 to TRBJ2-3, with TRBD1 as a possible D gene (6 bases). In germline, CDR1 is SGHTA, CDR2 FQGTGA. V lost 5 bases and J lost 1, with 10 bases in between. The CDR3 contains 14 residues. The CDR3, as DNA: TGTGCCAGCAGCACCGGACAGCGCACAGATACGCAGTATTTT. Protein sequence: CASSTGQRTDTQYF.

This chain uses TRBV6-6 with TRBJ2-5; 9 bases align to TRBD1. J lost 5 bases, V lost 7 bases, and 5 bases had no gene match. CDR3 size: 13 residues. Germline V lookup: CDR1 MNHNY, CDR2 SVGAGI (reference sequence). CDR3 in amino acids: CASTHRGQETQYF. CDR3 DNA: TGTGCCAGCACTCACAGGGGGCAGGAGACCCAGTACTTC.

This clone appeared a few times. The chain is built from TRBV5-1 and TRBJ2-3; 7 positions match TRBD1. With 2 bases clipped from V and 3 bases from J, the junction kept 6 bases outside the gene matches. CDR3 length equals 15 residues. Germline V gives CDR1 SGHRS, CDR2 YFSETQ. CDR3 in amino acids: CASSLITGVTDTQYF. The CDR3 DNA sequence: TGCGCCAGCAGCTTAATAACAGGGGTGACAGATACGCAGTATTTT.

This chain links TRBV27 with TRBJ2-4, with D perhaps matching TRBD1 (5 bases). The CDR3 spans 13 residues. V was shortened by 8 bases and J by 2 bases, with 10 bases between the two germline ends. Germline CDR1 is MNHEY and CDR2 is SMNVEV (reference sequence). The CDR3 DNA sequence: TGTGCCAGCGGAGACAGAACCAAAAACATTCAGTACTTC. Its translation: CASGDRTKNIQYF.

The chain links TRBV18 to TRBJ2-1; 7 bases line up with TRBD1. Germline V gene sequence: CDR1 KGHSH, CDR2 LQKENI. V lost 4 bases, J lost 5 bases, and 2 bases stayed unmatched. The CDR3 spans 13 residues. CDR3 loop: CASSQQGNNEQFF. CDR3 bases: TGTGCCAGCTCACAACAGGGGAACAATGAGCAGTTCTTC. Supplemented by reference TRBV18 and TRBJ2-1, the full variable domain reads NAGVMQNPRHLVRRRGQEARLRCSPMKGHSHVYWYRQLPEEGLKFMVYLQKENIIDESGMPKERFSAEFPKEGPSILRIQQVVRGDSAAYFCASSQQGNNEQFFGPGTRLTVL.

This clone has just one count. This rearrangement joins TRBV5-8 to TRBJ2-2, with D hard to call. This CDR3 is 11 amino acids long. Trimming cost V 4 bases and J 5 bases, with 3 bases left between them. The V gene's germline CDR1 is SGHTS and CDR2 YDEGEE. This CDR3 is CASSPTGELFF. Here the CDR3 DNA reads TGTGCCAGCAGCCCTACCGGGGAGCTGTTTTTT.

V gene TRBV7-6 combines with J gene TRBJ2-7, with 9 nucleotides matching TRBD1. Germline V gives CDR1 SGHVS, CDR2 FNYEAQ. The CDR3 totals 15 residues. The V and J ends lost 1 base and 2 bases, in that order; junction bases with no gene match: 3. The CDR3 protein is CASSLGQGGTYEQYF. As DNA, the CDR3 is TGTGCCAGCAGCTTAGGACAGGGGGGCACCTACGAGCAGTACTTC.

The chain is built from TRBV19 and TRBJ1-5; 7 bases are shared with TRBD1. V shed 6 bases, J shed 7 bases, and the junction held 9 bases outside the gene matches. This CDR3 is built from 14 residues. CDR1 is LNHDA and CDR2 is SQIVND in the germline V gene (reference sequence). The CDR3 protein is CASRGDSHEQPQHF. In nucleotides, the CDR3 is TGTGCCAGTAGAGGGGACAGCCACGAACAGCCCCAGCATTTT.

This chain links TRBV4-1 with TRBJ2-3, with D perhaps TRBD1 or TRBD2 (5 bases each). Trimming removed 4 bases from V and 7 bases from J, with 12 bases in between. This CDR3 is 13 amino acids long. Looked up from germline, CDR1 is MGHRA and CDR2 is YSYEKL. In DNA, the CDR3 is TGCGCCAGCAGCCTTCGGGACGCGAATACGCAGTATTTT. Amino acid sequence: CASSLRDANTQYF.

The rearrangement joins TRBV9 to TRBJ2-5; 8 positions agree with TRBD2. J lost 0 bases, V lost 0 bases, and 7 bases had no gene match. CDR3 length: 17 amino acids. Germline CDR1 and CDR2: SGDLS and YYNGEE. DNA of the CDR3: TGTGCCAGCAGCGTAGGAAGGGCTAGCGGGTACCAAGAGACCCAGTACTTC. This codes for CASSVGRASGYQETQYF.

The chain employs TRBV4-1 and TRBJ1-2, with D possibly matching TRBD1 (5 bases). CDR3 size: 13 residues. V was cut by 1 base and J by 4 bases, with 7 bases left in between. From germline, CDR1 is MGHRA and CDR2 YSYEKL. The CDR3 DNA is TGCGCCAGCAGCCAAGGAGGGGCCTATGGCTACACCTTC. It translates to CASSQGGAYGYTF.

In DNA form, the CDR3 reads TGCAGCGTTGAAGTTGACAGCTATGGCTACACCTTC. Protein product: CSVEVDSYGYTF. The V gene is TRBV29-1, the J gene TRBJ1-2; weak D call: TRBD1 (5 bases). V lost 1 base and J 4 bases, leaving 7 bases between the germline ends. The CDR3 runs 12 residues. CDR1 SQVTM and CDR2 ANQGSEA come from the germline V gene. Complete variable domain (other parts from reference TRBV29-1 and TRBJ1-2): SAVISQKPSRDICQRGTSLTIQCQVDSQVTMMFWYRQQPGQSLTLIATANQGSEATYESGFVIDKFPISRPNLTFSTLTVSNMSPEDSSIYLCSVEVDSYGYTFGSGTRLTVV.

This chain joins TRBV7-3 and TRBJ1-1, with unresolved D. The CDR3 is made up of 15 amino acids. V gave up 1 base and J gave up 1 base, with 10 bases separating them. Per the germline V gene, CDR1 is SGHTA and CDR2 is FQGTGA. The CDR3 reads CASSLIRSENTEAFF. The CDR3 DNA reads TGTGCCAGCAGCTTAATCAGGTCTGAGAACACTGAAGCTTTCTTT.

This chain connects TRBV7-6 to TRBJ2-3, with a possible D match to TRBD2 (5 bases). Germline CDR1 and CDR2: SGHVS and FNYEAQ. Trimming took 4 bases from V and 0 from J, leaving 14 bases between them. The CDR3 loop spans 16 amino acids. The CDR3 reads CASSSLRGGSTDTQYF. CDR3 nucleotide sequence: TGTGCCAGCAGCTCCCTAAGAGGCGGGAGCACAGATACGCAGTATTTT.

The CDR3 DNA follows: TGTGCCAGCAGTTTCGAGGGGCGAGGGGGCTACACCTTC. This sequence encodes CASSFEGRGGYTF. This chain joins TRBV12-3 or TRBV12-4 and TRBJ1-2, with D tentatively TRBD1 (5 bases). This CDR3 spans 13 amino acids. V was cut by 3 bases and J by 8 bases, with 13 bases left in between.

The CDR3 coding sequence is TGCGCCAGCAGCTTGGACTTGGACAGGGCCCCCTACGAGCAGTACTTC. It yields the protein CASSLDLDRAPYEQYF. V gene TRBV5-1 combines with J gene TRBJ2-7; 8 bases are a match to TRBD1. Germline assignment: CDR1 SGHRS and CDR2 YFSETQ. Losses at the gene ends were 0 bases for V and 2 bases for J; bases not matched to a gene: 7. There are 16 residues in the CDR3.

J is TRBJ2-5 and V is TRBV6-2 or TRBV6-3; 7 positions match TRBD1. J was trimmed by 2 bases and V by 5 bases; bases with no gene match: 5. The CDR3 consists of 14 residues. Germline V gives CDR1 MNHEY, CDR2 SVGEGT. The CDR3 sequence: CASSEGQRQETQYF. The CDR3 nucleotides read TGTGCCAGCAGTGAGGGACAGCGTCAAGAGACCCAGTACTTC.

This sequence joins TRBV6-2 or TRBV6-3 and TRBJ1-2, with 9 bases lining up with TRBD1. Germline assignment: CDR1 MNHEY and CDR2 SVGEGT. V dropped 6 bases and J dropped 6; count of bases not matched to a gene: 8. The CDR3 spans 14 residues. The CDR3 nucleotides are TGTGCCAGCAGCGAACAGGGGGCGGGAAATGGCTACACCTTC. It is translated as CASSEQGAGNGYTF.

This rearrangement joins TRBV5-1 to TRBJ1-1; tentatively, D is TRBD1 (6 bases). Germline V lookup: CDR1 SGHRS, CDR2 YFSETQ. The length of the CDR3 is 15 residues. V was pared by 4 bases and J by 0 bases, with 13 bases between. The CDR3 protein is CASSSEGGLNTEAFF. The CDR3 nucleotides are TGCGCCAGCAGCAGCGAGGGGGGACTGAACACTGAAGCTTTCTTT. The full variable domain, in which reference TRBV5-1 and TRBJ1-1 provide the parts outside the CDR3, is KAGVTQTPRYLIKTRGQQVTLSCSPISGHRSVSWYQQTPGQGLQFLFEYFSETQRNKGNFPGRFSGRQFSNSRSEMNVSTLELGDSALYLCASSSEGGLNTEAFFGQGTRLTVV.

This clone came up a few times. The chain combines TRBV19 with TRBJ1-4; TRBD1 matches 7 bases. V lost 4 bases and J lost 4; bases outside the gene matches: 6. The CDR3 length is 15 residues. Germline V gene sequence: CDR1 LNHDA, CDR2 SQIVND (reference sequence). The CDR3 DNA reads as TGTGCCAGTAGTACGAGGACAGGCCTTAATGAAAAACTGTTTTTT. This sequence encodes CASSTRTGLNEKLFF.

V gene TRBV7-9 combines with J gene TRBJ2-1, with D perhaps TRBD1 (5 bases). This CDR3 has 10 residues. The V end was cut by 5 bases, the J end by 15 bases, with 11 bases between. CDR1 and CDR2 (germline): SEHNR, FQNEAQ (reference sequence). CDR3 sequence: CASSLDSWFF. The CDR3 DNA reads TGTGCCAGCAGCCTAGACAGCTGGTTCTTC.

The chain employs TRBV28 and TRBJ1-4; 10 nucleotides agree with TRBD1. The trim removed 7 bases at V and 7 bases at J, leaving 6 bases unmatched. CDR1 and CDR2 from the germline V gene are MDHEN and SYDVKM. The CDR3 loop spans 14 amino acids. DNA of the CDR3: TGTGCCAGCAATCTCAGGGACAGGGGTGAAAAACTGTTTTTT. Amino acid sequence: CASNLRDRGEKLFF. The complete variable domain, with remaining parts taken from reference TRBV28 and TRBJ1-4, reads DVKVTQSSRYLVKRTGEKVFLECVQDMDHENMFWYRQDPGLGLRLIYFSYDVKMKEKGDIPEGYSVSREKKERFSLILESASTNQTSMYLCASNLRDRGEKLFFGSGTQLSVL.